The clone carrying this T cell receptor (delta chain) was found a few times. The antigen is not known. This CDR3 has 16 amino acids. The germline V and J ends were trimmed by 1 base and 1 base, with 13 bases remaining between them. Germline loops: CDR1 TSWWSYY, CDR2 QGS. This sample was included in a study of Vδ1+ human thymocytes. Study outcomes and limitations: Despite high sort purity, roughly 18% of thymic T cell receptor delta sequences were Vdelta2. The authors advised highly purified populations and single-cell validation. Highly polyclonal TRG and TRD repertoires with Gaussian CDR3 length distributions appeared in thymus.

After alphabeta T cell depletion, CD3+ Vdelta1+ Vdelta2- thymocytes were sorted. RNA was extracted from the cells and then reverse transcribed. Multiplex PCR used pooled V-gene forward primers and a constant-region reverse primer to amplify CDR3s. TCRdb called clones anew from the multiplex PCR reads with CATT. Of roughly 76,000 delta-chain clones in the sample, 30% to 45% were seen once. The V and J genes are TRDV1 and TRDJ1; no clear D. Sequencing was carried out using Vdelta1+ gamma-delta thymocytes from the thymus. Subset here: FACS-sorted CD3+ TCRalphabeta- TCRVdelta1+ TCRVdelta2- thymocytes. The sequence derives from a boy younger than two who had congenital heart surgery. CDR3 in amino acids: CALGEPSSGLTDKLIF. Here the CDR3 DNA reads TGTGCTCTTGGGGAACCCTCCTCGGGTCTCACCGATAAACTCATCTTT.